Listed below are T cell receptor beta chains from one sample, sequenced in a study of T cells in Graves' hyperthyroidism and ophthalmopathy. Using its own MiXCR run on the multiplex PCR reads, TCRdb lists one record per CDR3 protein. Altogether fewer than 900,000 distinct CDR3 sequences are present, roughly 20% being singletons, with the ten largest covering 15% to 20%. The sequencing input was blood. The source is a woman aged 45-65 years with Graves' hyperthyroidism that later progressed to Graves' ophthalmopathy. Each CDR3 is given with its conserved first and last residue. D genes are given only for firm matches. Size tells how often a clone was seen (once, few, many) or the class of an expanded clone, and some rows leave it out.

D gene,V gene,clone size,J gene,CDR3 protein,CDR3 DNA
TRBD1,TRBV30,many,TRBJ1-5,CAWNDRVDQPQHF,TGTGCCTGGAATGACAGGGTGGATCAGCCCCAGCATTTT
.,TRBV2,many,TRBJ1-2,CASSETAINGHYGYTF,TGTGCCAGCAGTGAGACAGCAATTAATGGGCACTATGGCTACACCTTC
.,TRBV7-2,.,TRBJ1-3,CASSSSNGNTIYF,TGTGCCAGCAGCTCTTCAAATGGAAACACCATATATTTT
.,TRBV29-1,.,TRBJ1-2,CSVVDGPGGYGYTF,TGCAGCGTTGTCGACGGACCCGGGGGCTATGGCTACACCTTC
.,TRBV11-2,few,TRBJ2-2,CASSPSGTATGELFF,TGTGCCAGCAGCCCGAGTGGGACGGCCACCGGGGAGCTGTTTTTT
.,TRBV12-3/TRBV12-4,.,TRBJ2-3,CASSFILGAGGTDTQYF,TGTGCCAGCAGTTTTATCCTTGGGGCAGGTGGCACAGATACGCAGTATTTT
TRBD1,TRBV6-1,many,TRBJ2-1,CASRKPGQGNNEQFF,TGTGCCAGCAGGAAACCGGGACAGGGTAACAATGAGCAGTTCTTC
.,TRBV12-3/TRBV12-4,.,TRBJ1-2,CASSFRGLGYTF,TGTGCCAGCAGTTTCAGAGGGTTAGGCTACACCTTC
TRBD2,TRBV3-1,.,TRBJ2-7,CASSQGSRTRGYEQYF,TGTGCCAGCAGCCAAGGTAGCAGGACTAGAGGATACGAGCAGTACTTC
.,TRBV9,.,TRBJ1-2,CASSDGGRYTF,TGTGCCAGCAGCGACGGGGGTCGCTACACCTTC
.,TRBV7-6,.,TRBJ1-6,CASSPRTSNSPLHF,TGTGCCAGCAGCCCACGGACAAGTAATTCACCCCTCCACTTT
TRBD2,TRBV20-1,.,TRBJ2-3,CSARDLEGLASTDTQYF,TGCAGTGCTAGAGATTTGGAGGGACTAGCGAGCACAGATACGCAGTATTTT